The 24 T cell receptor beta chains presented below share a single source sample, sequenced in a study of cytomegalovirus exposure and HLA in healthy donors (dated by TCRdb to about 2017). The method was the immunoSEQ multiplex PCR assay. For the multiplex PCR, a mixture combining 60 forward primers for TCR Vbeta segments and 13 reverse primers for TCR Jbeta segments was used. Drawn from immuneACCESS, this table holds only the in-frame rearrangements with V and J called that TCRdb kept. Clones are partly lost; checked studies trace under half to an unresolved V gene and leave the rest unexplained. The sample contains approximately 130,000 clones, under 90% of them found a single time. The ten biggest clones cover 2% to 2.5% of the sample. Sequenced sample: PBMCs. The receptors were sampled from a woman aged 40 to 55 in good health and CMV-seronegative.

This chain uses TRBV28 with TRBJ2-7; D is undetermined. V shed 6 bases and J shed 6 bases, with 15 bases lying between them. CDR3 size: 13 residues. The germline gives CDR1 MDHEN, CDR2 SYDVKM. The CDR3 spells CASSAQYFREQYF. As DNA, the CDR3 is TGTGCCAGCAGCGCGCAATACTTCCGCGAGCAGTACTTC.

This rearrangement joins TRBV10-1 to TRBJ2-1, with 7 bases matching TRBD1. J gave up 6 bases and V 5 bases, and 7 bases lay outside the gene matches. The CDR3 is 14 residues long. From germline, CDR1 is WNHNN and CDR2 SYGVQD (reference sequence). CDR3 protein: CASSSAGGVNEQFF. The CDR3, as DNA: TGCGCCAGCAGTAGCGCAGGGGGTGTCAATGAGCAGTTCTTC.

This clone turned up a few times. The chain recombines TRBV6-6 with TRBJ2-2, with 9 bases lining up with TRBD1. With 6 bases clipped from V and 6 bases from J, the junction kept 8 bases outside the gene matches. The germline V gene has CDR1 MNHNY and CDR2 SVGAGI (reference sequence). This CDR3 is built from 15 residues. The CDR3 DNA is TGTGCCAGCAGACGGACAGGGGAAAGTCCCGGGGAGCTGTTTTTT. This gives the protein CASRRTGESPGELFF.

The gene calls are TRBV15 and TRBJ2-1, with D perhaps matching TRBD1 (6 bases). This CDR3 has 17 amino acids. Trimming took 4 bases from V and 5 from J, leaving 21 bases between them. Germline loops: CDR1 LNHNV, CDR2 YYDKDF (reference sequence). The CDR3: CATSIPVRGGLHNEQFF. CDR3 in DNA: TGTGCCACCAGCATCCCCGTCAGGGGTGGACTGCACAATGAGCAGTTCTTC.

The chain couples TRBV30 to TRBJ1-2; no clear D gene. CDR3 length: 18 amino acids. The germline CDR1 and CDR2 sequences are GTSNPN and SVGIG (reference sequence). V dropped 1 base and J dropped 5 bases, with 26 bases sitting between them. DNA for the CDR3: TGTGCCTGGAGTGGTAGAGGCCGGAACTCCTATTTTGGATATGGCTACACCTTC. The encoded protein is CAWSGRGRNSYFGYGYTF. Complete variable domain (other parts from reference TRBV30 and TRBJ1-2): SQTIHQWPATLVQPVGSPLSLECTVEGTSNPNLYWYRQAAGRGLQLLFYSVGIGQISSEVPQNLSASRPQDRQFILSSKKLLLSDSGFYLCAWSGRGRNSYFGYGYTFGSGTRLTVV.

The chain is built from TRBV5-1 and TRBJ2-5; D gene unclear. CDR1 is SGHRS, CDR2 YFSETQ, per germline. The CDR3 is made up of 12 amino acids. V lost 3 bases and J 0 bases, leaving 3 bases between the germline ends. The CDR3 loop reads CASSSNQETQYF. CDR3 sequence (DNA): TGCGCCAGCAGCTCTAACCAAGAGACCCAGTACTTC.

The V and J genes are TRBV6-5 and TRBJ1-1; possibly TRBD1 for D (5 bases). CDR1 is MNHEY, CDR2 SVGAGI, per germline. The CDR3 loop spans 15 amino acids. The V and J ends lost 2 bases and 6 bases respectively, with 16 bases between them. CDR3 in amino acids: CASSYGRQGAAEAFF. The CDR3, as DNA: TGTGCCAGCAGTTACGGGCGGCAGGGCGCGGCTGAAGCTTTCTTT.

The V call is TRBV7-9, the J call TRBJ2-5, with 12 bases matching TRBD2. Germline V gene lookup returns CDR1 SEHNR and CDR2 FQNEAQ (reference sequence). V gave up 5 bases and J gave up 5 bases; unmatched junction bases: 18. The CDR3 has 19 residues. CDR3 sequence (DNA): TGTGCCAGCAGCGATTACGGGACTAGCGGGCCCAATGGGCGGGAGACCCAGTACTTC. Translation: CASSDYGTSGPNGRETQYF.

The V gene is TRBV7-3, the J gene TRBJ2-7; 9 bases align to TRBD2. From germline, CDR1 is SGHTA and CDR2 FQGTGA. The CDR3 extends over 18 amino acids. Unmatched junction bases numbered 10, after V lost 1 base and J lost 0 bases. The CDR3 loop reads CASSLKPSGDMSSYEQYF. The CDR3 DNA sequence: TGTGCCAGCAGCTTAAAGCCTAGCGGGGACATGAGCTCCTACGAGCAGTACTTC.

The J gene is TRBJ2-5, the V gene TRBV16, with D possibly matching TRBD1 (5 bases). Trimming left V 4 bases short and J 2 bases short, with 11 bases between. The CDR3 contains 14 residues. The germline CDR1 and CDR2 sequences are KGHSY and FQNENV. CDR3 residues: CASSRRTPQETQYF. The DNA of the CDR3 is TGTGCCAGCAGCCGCCGGACACCTCAAGAGACCCAGTACTTC.

The rearrangement joins TRBV18 to TRBJ2-1; 9 positions match TRBD1. This CDR3 is built from 15 residues. The germline CDR1 and CDR2 sequences are KGHSH and LQKENI. Trimming at V came to 5 bases and at J to 7 bases, leaving 9 bases not matched to a gene. CDR3 sequence reads: CASSAPGTGSNEQFF. The CDR3 DNA reads TGTGCCAGCTCAGCTCCCGGGACAGGGTCAAATGAGCAGTTCTTC.

This clone came up a few times. The rearrangement uses TRBV2 and TRBJ2-1, with TRBD2 identical over 10 bases. This CDR3 contains 16 residues. Germline V gene lookup returns CDR1 SNHLY and CDR2 FYNNEI. With V trimmed by 6 bases and J by 8 bases, 13 bases remained unmatched. The CDR3 sequence is CASRGASGGSRDEQFF. CDR3 nucleotides: TGTGCCAGCAGGGGGGCTAGCGGGGGCTCTAGGGATGAGCAGTTCTTC.

This clone has only a few counts. The gene calls are TRBV7-3 and TRBJ2-1; TRBD1 matches 7 bases. The germline CDR1 and CDR2 sequences are SGHTA and FQGTGA. Losses at the gene ends were 5 bases for V and 5 bases for J; bases not matched to a gene: 15. There are 17 residues in the CDR3. The CDR3 protein is CASSKDRLGLGDNEQFF. The CDR3 bases are TGTGCCAGCAGCAAGGACAGGTTGGGGTTGGGGGACAATGAGCAGTTCTTC.

This sequence joins TRBV14 and TRBJ1-1; no reliable D call. Germline CDR1 is SGHDN and CDR2 is FVKESK. This CDR3 spans 15 amino acids. The V gene lost 0 bases and the J gene lost 5 bases, with 13 bases spanning the gap. The CDR3 region has the DNA TGTGCCAGCAGCCAAGAGAACGAGGGAAGGACTGAAGCTTTCTTT. Translating it yields CASSQENEGRTEAFF.

This clone has a handful of counts. This chain uses TRBV2 with TRBJ1-5, with TRBD1 matching 8 bases. The CDR3 runs to 14 residues. Germline V gene data show CDR1 as SNHLY and CDR2 as FYNNEI. V was pared by 1 base and J by 7 bases, with 3 bases of the junction left unmatched. Here the CDR3 reads CASSEGTGSQPQHF. Written as DNA, the CDR3 is TGTGCCAGCAGTGAAGGGACAGGGTCACAGCCCCAGCATTTT.

J is TRBJ2-7 and V is TRBV7-9; TRBD1 matches 10 bases. Germline values: CDR1 SEHNR, CDR2 FQNEAQ (reference sequence). This CDR3 is built from 16 residues. The junction had 6 bases not matched to a gene; V was cut back by 4 bases and J by 0 bases. Here the CDR3 reads CASSWSGDRGSYEQYF. The CDR3 bases are TGTGCCAGCAGCTGGTCGGGGGACAGGGGCTCCTACGAGCAGTACTTC.

The V and J genes are TRBV19 and TRBJ1-2; D remains unclear. The CDR3 has 15 residues. Looked up from germline, CDR1 is LNHDA and CDR2 is SQIVND (reference sequence). V was cut by 2 bases and J by 0 bases, with 10 bases left in between. CDR3 coding DNA: TGTGCCAGTAGTATACGGCAGGCCGCTAACTATGGCTACACCTTC. Encoded protein: CASSIRQAANYGYTF.

This chain joins TRBV6-4 and TRBJ2-3, with unresolved D. CDR3 length: 16 amino acids. The V end was cut by 0 bases, the J end by 0 bases, with 10 bases between. Germline V gene sequence: CDR1 MRHNA, CDR2 SNTAGT. DNA for the CDR3: TGTGCCAGCAGTGACTCGAGCGTAGCTAGCACAGATACGCAGTATTTT. Translated, it gives CASSDSSVASTDTQYF.

This sequence joins TRBV5-1 and TRBJ1-4; weak D call: TRBD1 (5 bases). V was pared by 0 bases and J by 4 bases, with 10 bases between. CDR3 length: 15 amino acids. The V gene's germline CDR1 is SGHRS and CDR2 YFSETQ. CDR3 protein: CASSLEGAFNEKLFF. The CDR3 coding sequence is TGCGCCAGCAGCTTGGAAGGGGCGTTTAATGAAAAACTGTTTTTT. Full variable domain (outside the CDR3, taken from reference TRBV5-1 and TRBJ1-4): KAGVTQTPRYLIKTRGQQVTLSCSPISGHRSVSWYQQTPGQGLQFLFEYFSETQRNKGNFPGRFSGRQFSNSRSEMNVSTLELGDSALYLCASSLEGAFNEKLFFGSGTQLSVL.

This clone was seen only a few times. This sequence joins TRBV7-9 and TRBJ1-1, with 8 bases fitting TRBD1. With V trimmed by 4 bases and J by 0 bases, 4 bases remained unmatched. This CDR3 region has 15 residues. CDR1 and CDR2 (germline): SEHNR, FQNEAQ (reference sequence). CDR3 DNA sequence: TGTGCCAGCAGCTCTCGACAGGGGATGAACACTGAAGCTTTCTTT. The encoded protein is CASSSRQGMNTEAFF.

This clone occurred once. V usage is TRBV20-1 and J usage is TRBJ2-1; TRBD1 might be the D (6 bases). CDR1 DFQATT and CDR2 SNEGSKA come from the germline V gene (reference sequence). The CDR3 extends over 10 amino acids. Trimming left V 5 bases short and J 7 bases short, with 6 bases between. CDR3 in DNA: TGCAGTGCTGGACAGAATGAGCAGTTCTTC. Translating it yields CSAGQNEQFF.

The chain has TRBV6-1 and TRBJ1-2; D is possibly TRBD1 (5 bases). This CDR3 comprises 15 residues. With 3 bases removed from V and 9 bases from J, the gap between germline ends came to 20 bases. Germline V gene data show CDR1 as MNHNS and CDR2 as SASEGT. The CDR3 bases are TGTGCCAGCAGTGACGGGACTTTCCTACGGGTCAGCTACACCTTC. Translation gives CASSDGTFLRVSYTF.

This chain connects TRBV15 to TRBJ1-2; no definite D call. Germline V gene sequence: CDR1 LNHNV, CDR2 YYDKDF (reference sequence). This CDR3 has 15 amino acids. V was pared by 0 bases and J by 1 base, with 9 bases between. CDR3 residues: CATSRDYTNNYGYTF. In DNA form, the CDR3 reads TGTGCCACCAGCAGAGATTACACAAATAACTATGGCTACACCTTC. Full variable domain (missing parts from reference TRBV15 and TRBJ1-2): DAMVIQNPRYQVTQFGKPVTLSCSQTLNHNVMYWYQQKSSQAPKLLFHYYDKDFNNEADTPDNFQSRRPNTSFCFLDIRSPGLGDTAMYLCATSRDYTNNYGYTFGSGTRLTVV.

J is TRBJ1-3 and V is TRBV5-1; D perhaps matches TRBD1 (5 bases). V dropped 1 base and J dropped 4 bases, with 12 bases sitting between them. This CDR3 region has 15 residues. Germline CDR1 SGHRS, CDR2 YFSETQ. CDR3 sequence reads: CASSLRGEGGNTIYF. CDR3 DNA: TGCGCCAGCAGCTTGCGGGGGGAAGGAGGAAACACCATATATTTT.